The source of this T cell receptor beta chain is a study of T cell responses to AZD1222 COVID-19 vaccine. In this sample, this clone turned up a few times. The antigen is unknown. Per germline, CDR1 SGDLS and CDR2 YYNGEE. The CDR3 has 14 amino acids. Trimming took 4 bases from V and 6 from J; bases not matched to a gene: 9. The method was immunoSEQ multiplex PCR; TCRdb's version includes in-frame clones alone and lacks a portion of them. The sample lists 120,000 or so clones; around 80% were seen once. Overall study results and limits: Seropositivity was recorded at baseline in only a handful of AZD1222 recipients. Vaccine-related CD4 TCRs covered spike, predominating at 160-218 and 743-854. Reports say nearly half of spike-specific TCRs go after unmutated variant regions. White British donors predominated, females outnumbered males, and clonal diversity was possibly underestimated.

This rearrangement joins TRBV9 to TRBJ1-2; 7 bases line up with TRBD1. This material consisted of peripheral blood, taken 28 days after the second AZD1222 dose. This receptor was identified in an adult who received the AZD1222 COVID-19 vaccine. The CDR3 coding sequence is TGTGCCAGCAGCCGAGGGGGCAACCTTGATGGCTACACCTTC. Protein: CASSRGGNLDGYTF. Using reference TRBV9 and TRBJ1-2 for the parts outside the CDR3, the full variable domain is DSGVTQTPKHLITATGQRVTLRCSPRSGDLSVYWYQQSLDQGLQFLIQYYNGEERAKGNILERFSAQQFPDLHSELNLSSLELGDSALYFCASSRGGNLDGYTFGSGTRLTVV.